This T cell receptor beta chain was obtained from a study of vaccination effects on CD4 cells after COVID-19. The V end was cut by 4 bases, the J end by 7 bases, with 7 bases between. There are 12 residues in the CDR3. CDR1 SGHTA and CDR2 FQGNSA come from the germline V gene. TCRdb's table, derived via immunoSEQ multiplex PCR, lists solely in-frame clones and lacks some. The sample gives tens of thousands of clones, approximately 61% of which show up once; under 30% is in the top ten. Study-level results: A shortage of convalescent patients and an absence of early post-infection timepoints characterized the study. Just 1 of 255 vaccine-induced clones in healthy recipients was cross-reactive.

Pools of viral peptides were used by the ViraFEST assay to expand antigen-specific CD4+ T cells ahead of sequencing. Having been cultured for less than 12 days, the cells underwent CD4+ T cell isolation. Notes on this clone: As yet, its antigen is unknown.

The V and J genes are TRBV7-2 and TRBJ2-2; no definite D call. The sequencing used CD4+ T cells from PBMCs cultured with HCoV-229E spike peptides, collected before COVID-19 vaccination. This TCR came from a human donor who received a COVID-19 vaccine. The CDR3 sequence: CASSSGVGELFF. The CDR3 bases are TGTGCCAGCAGCTCTGGGGTCGGGGAGCTGTTTTTT.